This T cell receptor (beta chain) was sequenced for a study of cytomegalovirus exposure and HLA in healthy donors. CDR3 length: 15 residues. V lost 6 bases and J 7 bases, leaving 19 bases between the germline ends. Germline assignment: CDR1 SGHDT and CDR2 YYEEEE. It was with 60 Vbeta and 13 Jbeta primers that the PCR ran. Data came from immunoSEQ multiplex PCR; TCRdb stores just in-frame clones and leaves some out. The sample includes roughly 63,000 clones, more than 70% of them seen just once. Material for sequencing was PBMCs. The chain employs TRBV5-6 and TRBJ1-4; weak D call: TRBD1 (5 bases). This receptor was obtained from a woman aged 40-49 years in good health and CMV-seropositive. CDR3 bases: TGTGCCAGCACCTTCGGGGCGGGATTGCGTGAAAAACTGTTTTTT. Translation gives CASTFGAGLREKLFF.